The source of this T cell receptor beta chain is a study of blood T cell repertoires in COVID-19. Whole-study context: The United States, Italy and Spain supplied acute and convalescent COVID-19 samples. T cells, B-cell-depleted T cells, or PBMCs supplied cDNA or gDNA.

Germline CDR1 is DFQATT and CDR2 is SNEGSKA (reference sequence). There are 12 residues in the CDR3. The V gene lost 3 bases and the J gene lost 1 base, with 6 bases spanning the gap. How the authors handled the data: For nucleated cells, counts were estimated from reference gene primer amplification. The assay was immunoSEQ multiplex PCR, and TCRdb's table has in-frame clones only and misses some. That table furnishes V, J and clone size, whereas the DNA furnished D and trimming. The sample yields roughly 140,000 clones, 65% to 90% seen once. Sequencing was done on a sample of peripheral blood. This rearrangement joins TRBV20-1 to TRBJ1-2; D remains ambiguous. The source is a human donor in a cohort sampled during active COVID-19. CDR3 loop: CSASARNYGYTF. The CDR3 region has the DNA TGCAGTGCTAGTGCCCGTAACTATGGCTACACCTTC.